Below, one TCR beta chain is given with its context. Ten or more counts support this clonotype. Its recognized antigen is unknown. Per-base qualities were not stored, and no clone one base away is much larger. These reads were obtained on an Illumina HiSeq 2500. Quantitative 5'-RACE with molecular barcodes was used to prepare TCR beta libraries. The paper's data handling went like this. Disease-linked TCR variants were identified with a new computational method built on a probabilistic model of VDJ rearrangement. TCRdb reprocessed the public reads (quality trimming at Q25 with fastp, clone calling with MiXCR) and kept in-frame beta chains. Identical CDR3 protein sequences are pooled into one entry, listed with their most common genes and DNA. The V and J calls were not made by the authors but by TCRdb's processing. Recorded for this sample are 300,000 to 350,000 distinct CDR3 sequences; 11% of them occurred a single time. The ten largest make up roughly 9% of the sample.

This record belongs to a study of CD8 T cells in ankylosing spondylitis (dated by TCRdb to 2017 to 2019). Study-wide context: To find TCR variants linked to disease, the study profiled T cell receptor beta repertoires in ankylosing spondylitis patients and healthy donors. The full study cohort comprised 25 ankylosing spondylitis patients and over 95 healthy donors. Peripheral blood was sampled, and synovial fluid was additionally collected from ankylosing spondylitis patients.

Looking up the germline V gene yields CDR1 MNHEY and CDR2 SVGEGT. Including the terminal cysteine and phenylalanine, the CDR3 comprises 15 residues. The DNA shown is the 45-base CDR3, in frame from base 1. Deletion took 0 bases off V and 3 bases off J, with a span of 12 bases between the germline ends. The paper's findings and limits, for the study overall: Significant enrichment of the disease-linked clones was reported in matched synovial fluid samples from ankylosing spondylitis patients. Some motif variants had previously been reported in the synovial fluid and blood of reactive arthritis patients, which suggests shared mechanisms of disease initiation. A TCR beta motif of fewer than 10 highly homologous amino acid variants appeared characteristic of blood from ankylosing spondylitis patients. A CD8+ phenotype was shown by the disease-linked clones, which were found at relatively low frequencies in peripheral blood.

The chain is encoded by TRBV6-2 or TRBV6-3 joined to TRBJ2-7; TRBD2 is a possible D gene, resting on 6 matching bases. The receptor was derived from a female donor with ankylosing spondylitis or in good health (not recorded which). Sequenced input: blood, either unsorted or a sorted T cell fraction (not recorded which). The bases are TGTGCCAGCAGTTACTCGGGGACTCGTAACTACGAGCAGTACTTC. This is translated as CASSYSGTRNYEQYF.